Listed below are T cell receptor beta chains from one sample, sequenced in a study of blood T cell repertoires in COVID-19. Some clones are missing from TCRdb's copy, which holds only in-frame ones; the method was immunoSEQ multiplex PCR. The data show 380,000 or so clones, with around 89% seen just once and more than 1% held by the top ten. The sequencing sample was made of peripheral blood. Source of these receptors: a middle-aged man with acute or convalescent COVID-19. Both conserved end residues are part of each CDR3. Each record gives: J gene, V gene, clone size, D gene, CDR3 DNA, CDR3 protein. A D gene is named only where the DNA matches it firmly. The size entry is marked missing in some rows and otherwise reads once, few, many or a size class.

>TRBJ2-1|TRBV7-9|NA|TRBD1
TGTGCCAGCAGCTATCGGCCAGGGGGCCGGGATCCGGAGCAGTTCTTC
CASSYRPGGRDPEQFF
>TRBJ2-1|TRBV5-6|NA|TRBD2
TGTGCCACCGGCCCCCTACTAGCGGGAGCTTCCAATGAGCAGTTCTTC
CATGPLLAGASNEQFF
>TRBJ2-3|TRBV28|NA|TRBD2
TGTGCCAGCAGTCTTTTTTGGGGGGCTAGCGGGAGGGTGGCAGATACGCAGTATTTT
CASSLFWGASGRVADTQYF
>TRBJ1-3|TRBV9|NA|NA
TGTGCCAGCAGCGTAGGGAGGGCCGCCGCGTCGGGCACCATATATTTT
CASSVGRAAASGTIYF
>TRBJ2-3|TRBV5-4|NA|NA
TGTGCCAGCAGCACCGGGTCGAATACGCAGTATTTT
CASSTGSNTQYF
>TRBJ1-2|TRBV19|NA|NA
TGTGCCAGTAGTACGACAGCCAACTATGGCTACACCTTC
CASSTTANYGYTF
>TRBJ2-7|TRBV6-1|NA|TRBD1
TGTGCCAGCAGTGAAGGGACAGGGGTCTACGAGCAGTACTTC
CASSEGTGVYEQYF
>TRBJ1-3|TRBV28|NA|NA
TGTGCCAGCCAGATGGGGACACGGAACTCTGGAAACACCATATATTTT
CASQMGTRNSGNTIYF
>TRBJ2-3|TRBV5-1|once|TRBD2
TGCGCCAGCAGCTTTCCCGGCGCGGGAGATCCAGATACGCAGTATTTT
CASSFPGAGDPDTQYF
>TRBJ2-7|TRBV6-2/TRBV6-3|NA|NA
TGTGCCAGCAGCGGCCGACAAGTTCCCTACGAGCAGTACTTC
CASSGRQVPYEQYF
>TRBJ2-2|TRBV19|NA|NA
TGTGCCAGTACCCCGAGGGCGGTCGGGGAGCTGTTTTTT
CASTPRAVGELFF
>TRBJ1-2|TRBV7-9|NA|NA
TGTGCCAGCAGCAGGGGACACGGCTACACCTTC
CASSRGHGYTF
>TRBJ1-6|TRBV19|NA|TRBD1
TGTGCCAGTAGTCGGGAACCTACAGGGGGAGCCTATAATTCACCCCTCCACTTT
CASSREPTGGAYNSPLHF
>TRBJ2-2|TRBV28|NA|NA
TGTGCCAGCAGGACAGAGAACACCGGGGAGCTGTTTTTT
CASRTENTGELFF
>TRBJ2-3|TRBV24-1|NA|NA
TGTGCTGCCGGGACAAGGGCCTCTAAGGGCACAGATACGCAGTATTTT
CAAGTRASKGTDTQYF
>TRBJ1-2|TRBV5-6|NA|TRBD1
TGTGCCAGCAGCCCCGCCCCCCGCCAGGGGGATACCTTC
CASSPAPRQGDTF
>TRBJ2-2|TRBV11-2|NA|TRBD1
TGTGCCAGCAGCTTAGCCGTGTGGTCCAGGGGGAAAACCGGGGAGCTGTTTTTT
CASSLAVWSRGKTGELFF
>TRBJ1-1|TRBV5-4|NA|NA
TGTGCCAGCAGCTTGGACTTGGGGCACACTGAAGCTTTCTTT
CASSLDLGHTEAFF
>TRBJ1-5|TRBV6-5|NA|TRBD1
TGTGCCAGCAGGACTGACAGGGGGATTCGTCAGCCCCAGCATTTT
CASRTDRGIRQPQHF
>TRBJ1-1|TRBV19|NA|NA
TGTGCCAGTAGTAACCGCCGAACAGGGACCACTGAAGCTTTCTTT
CASSNRRTGTTEAFF
>TRBJ2-7|TRBV5-6|NA|TRBD1
TGTGCCAGCAGGAATCAGGGGGCCTACGAGCAGTACTTC
CASRNQGAYEQYF
>TRBJ2-2|TRBV7-2|NA|NA
TGTGCCAGCAGCTTAGGGGGGGCCGGGGAGCTGTTTTTT
CASSLGGAGELFF
>TRBJ2-7|TRBV5-4|NA|NA
TGTGCCAGCAGCTCACAGGGCCACGAGCAGTACTTC
CASSSQGHEQYF
>TRBJ2-3|TRBV5-1|NA|TRBD2
TGCGCCAGCAGGTCACCACTAGCGGGGGTTACAGATACGCAGTATTTT
CASRSPLAGVTDTQYF
>TRBJ1-3|TRBV30|NA|NA
TGTGCCTGGAGTGTACTTGGAAACACCATATATTTT
CAWSVLGNTIYF
>TRBJ1-5|TRBV4-1|few|TRBD1
TGCGCCAGCAGCCAGATCCACGGGACAGAAAATCAGCCCCAGCATTTT
CASSQIHGTENQPQHF
>TRBJ2-1|TRBV6-1|NA|TRBD1
TGTGCCAGCAGTGAACGGGCAGGGGGCTACAATGAGCAGTTCTTC
CASSERAGGYNEQFF
>TRBJ2-1|TRBV24-1|NA|NA
TGTGCCACCAGTGAAACAGGGGGGGTGACTGGCTCCTACAATGAGCAGTTCTTC
CATSETGGVTGSYNEQFF
>TRBJ2-3|TRBV28|NA|NA
TGTGCCAGCAGTTTTCTTAGCACAGATACGCAGTATTTT
CASSFLSTDTQYF
>TRBJ2-7|TRBV2|NA|NA
TGTGCCAGCTCTGAGGTGCGTCACGAGCAGTACTTC
CASSEVRHEQYF
>TRBJ2-7|TRBV5-6|NA|TRBD1
TGTGCCAGCAGCATTCGGACAGGGGGCAACGAGCAGTACTTC
CASSIRTGGNEQYF
>TRBJ1-2|TRBV6-2/TRBV6-3|NA|NA
TGTGCCAGCAGTTCGCCAACAGGGTACTATGGCTACACCTTC
CASSSPTGYYGYTF
>TRBJ2-7|TRBV3-1/TRBV3-2|NA|NA
TGTGCCAGCAGCCCTACTAGGGACTACGAGCAGTACTTC
CASSPTRDYEQYF
>TRBJ2-3|TRBV12-5|NA|TRBD1
TGTGCTAGTGGTCGACAGGGGGCAGGAGATACGCAGTATTTT
CASGRQGAGDTQYF
>TRBJ1-5|TRBV4-2|NA|NA
TGTGCCAGCAGCCAAAGCGCCGCAACTCAGCCCCAGCATTTT
CASSQSAATQPQHF
>TRBJ2-7|TRBV20-1|once|TRBD2
TGCAGTGCCCTAGCGGGTGGTGAGCAGTACTTC
CSALAGGEQYF
>TRBJ2-3|TRBV7-9|once|NA
TGTGCCAGCAGCCGGACAGCAGATACGCAGTATTTT
CASSRTADTQYF
>TRBJ2-7|TRBV5-1|NA|TRBD1
TGCGCCAGCAGCTTAGGGGACAGGCAATCATACGAGCAGTACTTC
CASSLGDRQSYEQYF
>TRBJ2-5|TRBV27|NA|NA
TGTGCCAGCAGTTTCCCAGGGGTCTCAGAGACCCAGTACTTC
CASSFPGVSETQYF
>TRBJ2-1|TRBV19|NA|NA
TGTGCCAGTAGTATTAGGGGCGAGAATGAGCAGTTCTTC
CASSIRGENEQFF
>TRBJ2-5|TRBV9|NA|NA
TGTGCCAGCAGCCTTACTGGGACACCTTGGGAGACCCAGTACTTC
CASSLTGTPWETQYF
>TRBJ2-6|TRBV2|NA|NA
TGTGCCAGCAGCGAACCGACAGAGTTCAGATCCGGGGCCAACGTCCTGACTTTC
CASSEPTEFRSGANVLTF
>TRBJ2-2|TRBV6-2/TRBV6-3|NA|NA
TGTGCCAGCAGTTACGATCATCCAGGCCCTACCGGGGAGCTGTTTTTT
CASSYDHPGPTGELFF
>TRBJ2-5|TRBV19|NA|TRBD2
TGTGCCAGTAGTATTGGCCTAGCGGACCAAGAGACCCAGTACTTC
CASSIGLADQETQYF
>TRBJ2-1|TRBV20-1|NA|NA
TGCAGTGCTCGAATAGAGACTAGAGAGTTCTTC
CSARIETREFF
>TRBJ2-7|TRBV19|NA|NA
TGTGCCAGTAGTCCCAGACAGGTATCCTACGAGCAGTACTTC
CASSPRQVSYEQYF
>TRBJ1-2|TRBV28|NA|NA
TGTGCCAGCAGCCGGGCGGGACCCCTTTATGGCTACACCTTC
CASSRAGPLYGYTF
>TRBJ1-1|TRBV27|NA|TRBD1
TGTGCCAGCAGTTTGACAGGGACCCTTAACACTGAAGCTTTCTTT
CASSLTGTLNTEAFF
>TRBJ1-2|TRBV11-3|NA|NA
TGTGCCAGCAGCTTAGACAGGGTAAGGGTTTCCTATGGCTACACCTTC
CASSLDRVRVSYGYTF
>TRBJ2-1|TRBV11-3|once|TRBD2
TGTGCCAGCAGCTTAGCCTGGCCTAGCGGGGGGGGAGGTGAGCAGTTCTTC
CASSLAWPSGGGGEQFF
>TRBJ2-7|TRBV9|NA|NA
TGTGCCAGCAGCGTAGTCGGGAACGAGCAGTACTTC
CASSVVGNEQYF
>TRBJ1-2|TRBV12-3/TRBV12-4|NA|NA
TGTGCCAGCAGTTTCGCCAGGGGATATGGCTACACCTTC
CASSFARGYGYTF